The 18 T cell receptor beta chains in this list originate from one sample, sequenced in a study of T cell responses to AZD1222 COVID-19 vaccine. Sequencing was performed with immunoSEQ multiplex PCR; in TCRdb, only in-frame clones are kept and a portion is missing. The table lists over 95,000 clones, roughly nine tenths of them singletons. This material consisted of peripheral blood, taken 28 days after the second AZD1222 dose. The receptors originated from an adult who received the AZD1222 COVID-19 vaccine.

The CDR3 DNA reads as TGTGCCAGCAGCTTAGCGCGGCACAACACCGGGGAGCTGTTTTTT. As protein: CASSLARHNTGELFF. This chain connects TRBV7-8 to TRBJ2-2; D not certain. V shed 0 bases and J shed 2 bases, with 7 bases lying between them. CDR3 length: 15 amino acids. CDR1 SGHVS and CDR2 FQNEAQ come from the germline V gene.

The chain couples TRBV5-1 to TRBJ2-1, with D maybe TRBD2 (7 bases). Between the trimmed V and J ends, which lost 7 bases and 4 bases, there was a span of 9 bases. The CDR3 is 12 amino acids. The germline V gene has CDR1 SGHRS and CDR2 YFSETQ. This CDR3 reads CASGRGYNEQFF. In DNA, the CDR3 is TGCGCCAGCGGGAGGGGGTACAATGAGCAGTTCTTC.

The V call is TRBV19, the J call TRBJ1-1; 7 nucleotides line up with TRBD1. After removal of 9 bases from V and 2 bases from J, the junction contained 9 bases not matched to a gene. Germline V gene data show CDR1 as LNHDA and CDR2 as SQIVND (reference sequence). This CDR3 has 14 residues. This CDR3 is CASMVGGSNTEAFF. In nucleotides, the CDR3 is TGTGCCAGCATGGTAGGGGGCTCAAACACTGAAGCTTTCTTT.

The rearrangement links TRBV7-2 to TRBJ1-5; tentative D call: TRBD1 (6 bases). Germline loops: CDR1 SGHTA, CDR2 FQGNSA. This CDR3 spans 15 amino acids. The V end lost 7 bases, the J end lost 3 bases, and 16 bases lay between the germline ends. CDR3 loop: CASTLSGGPNQPQHF. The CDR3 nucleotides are TGTGCCAGCACTCTAAGCGGGGGGCCCAATCAGCCCCAGCATTTT.

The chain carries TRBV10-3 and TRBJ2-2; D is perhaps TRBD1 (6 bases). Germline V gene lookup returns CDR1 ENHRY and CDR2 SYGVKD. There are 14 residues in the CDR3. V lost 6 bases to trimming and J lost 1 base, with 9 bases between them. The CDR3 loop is CAIRSGQNTGELFF. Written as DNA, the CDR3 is TGTGCCATCAGATCGGGACAGAACACCGGGGAGCTGTTTTTT.

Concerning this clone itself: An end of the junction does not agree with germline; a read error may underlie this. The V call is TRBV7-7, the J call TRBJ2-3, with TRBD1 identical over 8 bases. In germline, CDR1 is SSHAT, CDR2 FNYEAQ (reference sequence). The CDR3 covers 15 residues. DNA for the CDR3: TGTGCTAGCAGCCAAACGGGACAGGGCACAGATACGCAGTATTTT. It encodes CASSQTGQGTDTQYF.

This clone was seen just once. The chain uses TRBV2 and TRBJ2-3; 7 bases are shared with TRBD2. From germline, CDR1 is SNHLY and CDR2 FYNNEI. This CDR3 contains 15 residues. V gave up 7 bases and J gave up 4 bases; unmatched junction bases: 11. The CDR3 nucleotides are TGTGCCAGCACTAGCGGAGCTAGCTTCGCAGATACGCAGTATTTT. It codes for CASTSGASFADTQYF.

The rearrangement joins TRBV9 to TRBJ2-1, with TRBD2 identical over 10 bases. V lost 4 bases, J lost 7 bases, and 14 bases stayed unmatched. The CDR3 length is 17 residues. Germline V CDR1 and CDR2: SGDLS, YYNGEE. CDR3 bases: TGTGCCAGCAGCACCGAACTAAAGACTAGCGGGCAGAATGAGCAGTTCTTC. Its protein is CASSTELKTSGQNEQFF.

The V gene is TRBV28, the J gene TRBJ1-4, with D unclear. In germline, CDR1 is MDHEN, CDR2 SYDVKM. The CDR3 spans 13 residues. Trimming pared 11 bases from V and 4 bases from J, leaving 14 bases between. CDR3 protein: CAAASAGNEKLFF. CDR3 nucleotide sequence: TGTGCCGCTGCCTCCGCGGGTAATGAAAAACTGTTTTTT.

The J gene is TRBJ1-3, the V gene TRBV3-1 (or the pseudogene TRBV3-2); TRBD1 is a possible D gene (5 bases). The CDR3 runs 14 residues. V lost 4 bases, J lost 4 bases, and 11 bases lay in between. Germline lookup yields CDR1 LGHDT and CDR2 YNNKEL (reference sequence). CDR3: CASSRGGTGNTIYF. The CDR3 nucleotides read TGTGCCAGCAGCCGCGGAGGGACCGGAAACACCATATATTTT.

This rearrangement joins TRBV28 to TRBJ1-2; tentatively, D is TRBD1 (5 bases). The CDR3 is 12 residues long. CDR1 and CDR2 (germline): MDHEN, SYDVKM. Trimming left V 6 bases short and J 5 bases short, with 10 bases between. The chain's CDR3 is CASSLPGYGYTF. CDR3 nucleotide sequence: TGTGCCAGCAGCCTTCCAGGGTATGGCTACACCTTC.

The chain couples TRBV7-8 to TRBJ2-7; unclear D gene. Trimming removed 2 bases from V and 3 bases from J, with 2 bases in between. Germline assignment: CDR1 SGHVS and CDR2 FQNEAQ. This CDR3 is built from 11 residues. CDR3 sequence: CASSLIYEQYF. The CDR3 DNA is TGTGCCAGCAGCTTAATCTACGAGCAGTACTTC.

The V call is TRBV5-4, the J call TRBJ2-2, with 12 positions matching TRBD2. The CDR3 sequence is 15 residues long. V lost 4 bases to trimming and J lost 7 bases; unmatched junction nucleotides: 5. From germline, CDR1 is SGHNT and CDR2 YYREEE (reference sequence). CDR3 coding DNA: TGTGCCAGCAGCCCGAGACTAGCGGGAGACGGGGAGCTGTTTTTT. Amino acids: CASSPRLAGDGELFF.

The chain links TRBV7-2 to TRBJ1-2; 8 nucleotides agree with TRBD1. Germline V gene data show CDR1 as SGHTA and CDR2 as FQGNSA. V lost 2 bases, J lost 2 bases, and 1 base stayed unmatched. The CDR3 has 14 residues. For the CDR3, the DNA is TGTGCCAGCAGCTTACGGGACAGGAACTATGGCTACACCTTC. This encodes CASSLRDRNYGYTF.

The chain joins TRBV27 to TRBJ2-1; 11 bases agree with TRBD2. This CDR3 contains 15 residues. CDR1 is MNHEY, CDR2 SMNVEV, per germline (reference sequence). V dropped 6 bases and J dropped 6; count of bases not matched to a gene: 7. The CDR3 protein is CASSVAGGQFNEQFF. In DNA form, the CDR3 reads TGTGCCAGCAGCGTAGCGGGAGGGCAATTCAATGAGCAGTTCTTC.

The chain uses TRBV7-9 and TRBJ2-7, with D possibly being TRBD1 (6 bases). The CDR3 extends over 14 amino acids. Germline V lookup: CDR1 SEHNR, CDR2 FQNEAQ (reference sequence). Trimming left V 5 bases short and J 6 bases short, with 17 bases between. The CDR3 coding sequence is TGTGCCAGCAGCCTAAGCCGAACAGGGAGCGAGCAGTACTTC. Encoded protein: CASSLSRTGSEQYF.

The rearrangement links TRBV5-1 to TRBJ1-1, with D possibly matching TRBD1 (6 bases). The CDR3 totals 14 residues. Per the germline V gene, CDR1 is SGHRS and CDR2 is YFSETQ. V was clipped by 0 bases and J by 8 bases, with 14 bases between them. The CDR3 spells CASSLESRGSEAFF. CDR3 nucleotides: TGCGCCAGCAGCTTGGAGTCCAGGGGTTCCGAAGCTTTCTTT.

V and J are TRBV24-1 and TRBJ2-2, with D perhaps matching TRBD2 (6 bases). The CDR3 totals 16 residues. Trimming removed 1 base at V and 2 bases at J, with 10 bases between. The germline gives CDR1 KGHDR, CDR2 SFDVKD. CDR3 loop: CATSDFGGVNTGELFF. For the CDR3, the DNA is TGTGCCACCAGTGATTTCGGAGGGGTCAACACCGGGGAGCTGTTTTTT.